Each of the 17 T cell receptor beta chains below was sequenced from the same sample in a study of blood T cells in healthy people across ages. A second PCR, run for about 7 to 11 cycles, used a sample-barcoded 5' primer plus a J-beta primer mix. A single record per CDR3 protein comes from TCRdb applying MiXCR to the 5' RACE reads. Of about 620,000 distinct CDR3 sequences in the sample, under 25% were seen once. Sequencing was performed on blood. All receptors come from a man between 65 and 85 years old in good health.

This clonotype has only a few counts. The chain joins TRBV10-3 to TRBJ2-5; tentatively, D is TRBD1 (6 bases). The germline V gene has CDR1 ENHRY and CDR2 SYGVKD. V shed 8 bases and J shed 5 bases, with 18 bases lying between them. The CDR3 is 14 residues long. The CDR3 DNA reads TGTGCCATCGCCACACGATCAGGGGTGGAGACCCAGTACTTC. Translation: CAIATRSGVETQYF.

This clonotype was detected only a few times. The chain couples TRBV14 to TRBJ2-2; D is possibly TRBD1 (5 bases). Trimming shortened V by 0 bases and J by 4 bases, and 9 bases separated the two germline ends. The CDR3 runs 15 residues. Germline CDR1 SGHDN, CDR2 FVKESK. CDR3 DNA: TGTGCCAGCAGCCAAGATACAGGTCCCACCGGGGAGCTGTTTTTT. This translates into CASSQDTGPTGELFF.

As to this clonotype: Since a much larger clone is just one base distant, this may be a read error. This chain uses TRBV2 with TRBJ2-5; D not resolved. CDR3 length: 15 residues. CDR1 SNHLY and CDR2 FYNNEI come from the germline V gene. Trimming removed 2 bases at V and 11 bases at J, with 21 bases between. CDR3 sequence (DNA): TGTGCCAGCAGTGAATTTGGACGCAGCTCCTACGGGCAGTACTTC. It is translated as CASSEFGRSSYGQYF.

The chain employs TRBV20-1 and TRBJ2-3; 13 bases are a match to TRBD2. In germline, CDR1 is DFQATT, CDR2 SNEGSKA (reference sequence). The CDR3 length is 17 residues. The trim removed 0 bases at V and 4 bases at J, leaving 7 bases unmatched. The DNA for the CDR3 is TGCAGTGCTAGAGATTATGCGACTAGCGGGGGGTCAGATACGCAGTATTTT. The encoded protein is CSARDYATSGGSDTQYF.

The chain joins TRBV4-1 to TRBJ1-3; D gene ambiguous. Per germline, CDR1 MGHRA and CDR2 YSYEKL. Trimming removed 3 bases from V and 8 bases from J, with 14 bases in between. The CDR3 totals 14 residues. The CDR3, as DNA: TGCGCCAGCAGCCACCCCTCGGGCATGGACACCATATATTTT. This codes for CASSHPSGMDTIYF.

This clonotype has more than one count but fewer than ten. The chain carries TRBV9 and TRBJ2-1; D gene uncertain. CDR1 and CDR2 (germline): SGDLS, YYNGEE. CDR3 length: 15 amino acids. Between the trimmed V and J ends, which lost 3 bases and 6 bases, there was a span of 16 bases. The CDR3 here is CASSATSSLTNEQFF. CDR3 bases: TGTGCCAGCAGCGCTACTTCCTCCCTCACCAATGAGCAGTTCTTC.

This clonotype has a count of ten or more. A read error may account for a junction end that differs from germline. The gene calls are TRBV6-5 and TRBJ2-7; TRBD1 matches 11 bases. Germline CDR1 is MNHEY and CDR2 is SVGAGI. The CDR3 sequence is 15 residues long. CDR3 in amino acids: CASSPGTGGSYEQYF. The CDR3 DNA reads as TGCGCCAGCAGTCCCGGGACAGGGGGCTCCTACGAGCAGTACTTC.

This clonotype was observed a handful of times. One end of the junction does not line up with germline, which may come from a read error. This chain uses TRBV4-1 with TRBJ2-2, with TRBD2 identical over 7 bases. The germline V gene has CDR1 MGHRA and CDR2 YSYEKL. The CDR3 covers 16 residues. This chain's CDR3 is CASSQETSWNTGERFF. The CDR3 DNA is TGCGCCAGCAGCCAAGAGACTAGCTGGAACACCGGGGAGCGGTTTTTT.

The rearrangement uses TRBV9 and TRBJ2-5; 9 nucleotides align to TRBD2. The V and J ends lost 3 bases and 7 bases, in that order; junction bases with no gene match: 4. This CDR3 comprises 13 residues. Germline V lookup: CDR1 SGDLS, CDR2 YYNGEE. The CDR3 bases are TGTGCCAGCAGCGGGACTAGCGAGGGGACCCAGTACTTC. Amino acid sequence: CASSGTSEGTQYF.

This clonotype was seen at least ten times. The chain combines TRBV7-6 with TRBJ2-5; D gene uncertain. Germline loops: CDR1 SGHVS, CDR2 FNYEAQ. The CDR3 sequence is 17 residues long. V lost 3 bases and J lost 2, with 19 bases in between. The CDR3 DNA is TGTGCCAGCAGCTTGGAACCGGCGGCGGCCTCACAAGAGACCCAGTACTTC. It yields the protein CASSLEPAAASQETQYF.

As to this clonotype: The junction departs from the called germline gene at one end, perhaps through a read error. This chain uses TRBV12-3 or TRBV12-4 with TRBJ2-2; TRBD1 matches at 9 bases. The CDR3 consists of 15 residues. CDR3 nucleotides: TGTGCCAGCAGTTTAGGTGGGACAGGGATCGGGGAGCGGTTTTTT. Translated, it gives CASSLGGTGIGERFF.

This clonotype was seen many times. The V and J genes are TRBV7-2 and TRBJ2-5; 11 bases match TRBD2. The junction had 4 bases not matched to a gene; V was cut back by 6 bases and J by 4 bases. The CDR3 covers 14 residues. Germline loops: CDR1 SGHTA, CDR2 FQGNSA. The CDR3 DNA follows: TGTGCCAGCAGTTACCTAGCGGGAGGAGAGACCCAGTACTTC. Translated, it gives CASSYLAGGETQYF.

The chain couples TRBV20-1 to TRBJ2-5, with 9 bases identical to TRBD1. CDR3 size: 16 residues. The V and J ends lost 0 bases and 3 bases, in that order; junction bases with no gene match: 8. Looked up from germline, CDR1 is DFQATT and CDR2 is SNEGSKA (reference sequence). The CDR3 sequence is CSARDRTGVGKETQYF. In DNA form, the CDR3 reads TGCAGTGCTAGAGACCGGACAGGGGTGGGAAAAGAGACCCAGTACTTC.

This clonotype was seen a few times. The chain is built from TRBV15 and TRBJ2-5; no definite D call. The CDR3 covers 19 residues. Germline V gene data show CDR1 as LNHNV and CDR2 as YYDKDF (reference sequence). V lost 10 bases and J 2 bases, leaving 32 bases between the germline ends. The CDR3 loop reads CAKRRQALHYPIFQETQYF. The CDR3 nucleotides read TGTGCCAAACGTCGCCAGGCCCTGCATTATCCCATTTTTCAAGAGACCCAGTACTTC.

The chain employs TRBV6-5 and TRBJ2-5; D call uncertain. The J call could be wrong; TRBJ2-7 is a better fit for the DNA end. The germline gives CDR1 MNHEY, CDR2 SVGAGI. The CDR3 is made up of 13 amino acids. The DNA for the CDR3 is TGTGCCAGCAGTTCACGGGTGAAGGACGAGCAGTACTTC. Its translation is CASSSRVKDEQYF.

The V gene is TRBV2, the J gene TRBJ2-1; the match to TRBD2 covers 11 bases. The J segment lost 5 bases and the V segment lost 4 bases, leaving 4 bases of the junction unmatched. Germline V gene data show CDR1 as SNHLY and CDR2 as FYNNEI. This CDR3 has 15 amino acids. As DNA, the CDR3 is TGTGCCAGCAGTGGGACACTAGCGGGAGACAATGAGCAGTTCTTC. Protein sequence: CASSGTLAGDNEQFF.

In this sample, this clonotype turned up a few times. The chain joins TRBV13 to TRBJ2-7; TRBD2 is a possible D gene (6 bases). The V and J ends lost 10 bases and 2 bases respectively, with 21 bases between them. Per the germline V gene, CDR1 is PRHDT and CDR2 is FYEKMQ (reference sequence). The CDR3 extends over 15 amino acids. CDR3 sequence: CANTPPGTQPYEQYF. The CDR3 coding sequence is TGTGCCAACACACCCCCCGGGACTCAGCCCTACGAGCAGTACTTC.